These 32 T cell receptor beta chains were sequenced from one sample in a study of radiation and T cells in renal cell carcinoma. Assay: immunoSEQ multiplex PCR; the TCRdb copy retains only in-frame clones and omits some. The sample carries about 59,000 clones, 78% recorded once. Time point given: baseline pretreatment blood. Treatment: 15 Gy SBRT to primary tumor, nephrectomy 4 weeks later. The source material was blood, sampled from a patient whose treatment included radiotherapy and nephrectomy. All receptors derive from a man in his fifties or sixties with renal cell carcinoma.

The chain carries TRBV30 and TRBJ2-2; 8 bases agree with TRBD1. Germline CDR1 reads GTSNPN; CDR2 reads SVGIG (reference sequence). The CDR3 contains 18 residues. V gave up 1 base and J gave up 0 bases; unmatched junction bases: 10. The CDR3 is CAWSDMLLDRANTGELFF. The CDR3 region has the DNA TGTGCCTGGAGTGATATGCTCCTGGACAGGGCGAACACCGGGGAGCTGTTTTTT.

The rearrangement joins TRBV5-1 to TRBJ1-5; tentatively, D is TRBD1 (6 bases). The CDR3 totals 16 residues. Trimming pared 4 bases from V and 2 bases from J, leaving 16 bases between. Germline CDR1 reads SGHRS; CDR2 reads YFSETQ. This CDR3 is CASSPVGGQGNQPQHF. Here the CDR3 DNA reads TGCGCCAGCAGCCCCGTCGGGGGGCAGGGCAATCAGCCCCAGCATTTT.

The J gene is TRBJ1-5, the V gene TRBV19; TRBD1 matches 7 bases. The length of the CDR3 is 17 residues. Per germline, CDR1 LNHDA and CDR2 SQIVND (reference sequence). V lost 2 bases and J lost 2; bases outside the gene matches: 9. CDR3 amino acids: CASSILLSGGGNQPQHF. The CDR3 DNA is TGTGCCAGTAGTATATTACTATCAGGGGGTGGCAATCAGCCCCAGCATTTT.

The rearrangement joins TRBV29-1 to TRBJ2-1; either TRBD1 or TRBD2 may supply D (7 bases each). The CDR3 sequence is 14 residues long. Per the germline V gene, CDR1 is SQVTM and CDR2 is ANQGSEA. V was clipped by 7 bases and J by 6 bases, with 19 bases between them. The CDR3 loop is CSAQGGRWGNEQFF. CDR3 nucleotide sequence: TGCAGCGCCCAGGGGGGGAGGTGGGGCAATGAGCAGTTCTTC.

The chain recombines TRBV7-9 with TRBJ2-1; no clear D gene. The CDR3 sequence is 12 residues long. The germline gives CDR1 SEHNR, CDR2 FQNEAQ (reference sequence). V lost 4 bases and J 5 bases, leaving 6 bases between the germline ends. This CDR3 reads CASSSIHNEQFF. CDR3 bases: TGTGCCAGCAGCTCGATCCACAATGAGCAGTTCTTC.

The chain uses TRBV19 and TRBJ2-5; D might be TRBD1 or TRBD2, each matching 5 bases. V was cut by 1 base and J by 3 bases, with 6 bases left in between. The CDR3 runs 13 residues. CDR1 LNHDA and CDR2 SQIVND come from the germline V gene (reference sequence). CDR3 coding DNA: TGTGCCAGTAGTATAGGAGGGGAAGAGACCCAGTACTTC. This codes for CASSIGGEETQYF.

The chain recombines TRBV11-2 with TRBJ2-5, with 7 bases that match TRBD2. This CDR3 contains 14 residues. Looked up from germline, CDR1 is SGHAT and CDR2 is FQNNGV. V was pared by 1 base and J by 4 bases, with 3 bases of the junction left unmatched. CDR3 sequence reads: CASSLVTGGETQYF. In DNA form, the CDR3 reads TGTGCCAGCAGCTTAGTTACGGGGGGAGAGACCCAGTACTTC.

The chain couples TRBV5-6 to TRBJ1-3, with D perhaps matching TRBD1 (5 bases). Germline V gene lookup returns CDR1 SGHDT and CDR2 YYEEEE. V lost 4 bases and J lost 1, with 9 bases in between. The CDR3 runs to 14 residues. Written as DNA, the CDR3 is TGTGCCAGCAGCCTATACAGGTCTGGAAACACCATATATTTT. Residues: CASSLYRSGNTIYF.

The chain uses TRBV6-1 and TRBJ2-2, with a possible D match to TRBD1 (6 bases). Germline V gene sequence: CDR1 MNHNS, CDR2 SASEGT. V was clipped by 6 bases and J by 0 bases, with 11 bases between them. The CDR3 spans 15 residues. The CDR3 loop reads CASRRGGANTGELFF. CDR3 nucleotide sequence: TGTGCCAGCAGGAGAGGGGGTGCGAACACCGGGGAGCTGTTTTTT.

The chain joins TRBV6-1 to TRBJ2-2; D ambiguous. The CDR3 is 11 amino acids. The germline V and J ends were trimmed by 6 bases and 7 bases, with 6 bases remaining between them. Germline CDR1 reads MNHNS; CDR2 reads SASEGT. The DNA for the CDR3 is TGTGCCAGCAGCTCTTTCGGGGAGCTGTTTTTT. It is translated as CASSSFGELFF.

The rearrangement links TRBV11-3 to TRBJ2-7, with a tentative D call TRBD2 (6 bases). With 3 bases removed from V and 3 bases from J, the gap between germline ends came to 15 bases. The CDR3 loop spans 15 amino acids. CDR1 is SGHNT and CDR2 is YENEEA in the germline V gene. This CDR3 reads CASSFRGLDNYEQYV. The CDR3 DNA reads TGTGCCAGCAGCTTTAGGGGACTGGACAACTACGAGCAGTACGTC.

The gene calls are TRBV7-9 and TRBJ2-1; D remains ambiguous. CDR3 size: 16 residues. Looked up from germline, CDR1 is SEHNR and CDR2 is FQNEAQ (reference sequence). With 5 bases removed from V and 4 bases from J, the gap between germline ends came to 18 bases. CDR3 in amino acids: CASSHSSAVGYNEQFF. CDR3 bases: TGTGCCAGCAGCCACTCGAGCGCGGTGGGATACAATGAGCAGTTCTTC.

The CDR3 region is CASSPGWGGDQPQHF. The CDR3 coding sequence is TGTGCCAGCAGTCCCGGATGGGGGGGCGATCAGCCCCAGCATTTT. The chain carries TRBV27 and TRBJ1-5; possibly TRBD1 for D (6 bases). The germline V gene has CDR1 MNHEY and CDR2 SMNVEV (reference sequence). The CDR3 has 15 amino acids. Trimming removed 5 bases from V and 5 bases from J, with 16 bases in between.

The rearrangement links TRBV27 to TRBJ2-2; TRBD2 aligns across 8 bases. The CDR3 totals 17 residues. The trim removed 2 bases at V and 7 bases at J, leaving 12 bases unmatched. Germline V gives CDR1 MNHEY, CDR2 SMNVEV (reference sequence). The CDR3 loop is CASSLVPPRGGIGELFF. The CDR3 DNA is TGTGCCAGCAGTTTAGTCCCCCCCCGGGGGGGGATCGGGGAGCTGTTTTTT.

The chain couples TRBV14 to TRBJ2-2; 8 nucleotides match TRBD1. V was clipped by 5 bases and J by 1 base; unmatched bases: 3. The CDR3 is made up of 15 amino acids. Looked up from germline, CDR1 is SGHDN and CDR2 is FVKESK. CDR3 region: CASSRTGRNTGELFF. The CDR3 bases are TGTGCCAGCAGCAGGACAGGGCGGAACACCGGGGAGCTGTTTTTT. The variable domain in full, with the rest retrieved from reference TRBV14 and TRBJ2-2, is EAGVTQFPSHSVIEKGQTVTLRCDPISGHDNLYWYRRVMGKEIKFLLHFVKESKQDESGMPNNRFLAERTGGTYSTLKVQPAELEDSGVYFCASSRTGRNTGELFFGEGSRLTVL.

This clone has just a few counts. The chain carries TRBV18 and TRBJ2-1, with 8 bases that match TRBD1. CDR1 is KGHSH, CDR2 LQKENI, per germline. The CDR3 contains 13 residues. The V gene end was trimmed by 6 bases and the J gene end by 8 bases; junction bases not matched to a gene: 6. CDR3 sequence (DNA): TGTGCCAGCTCGTCGGACAGGGCCTATGAGCAGTTCTTC. Protein: CASSSDRAYEQFF.

The chain uses TRBV5-5 and TRBJ2-1; D may be TRBD1 (6 bases). The V gene's germline CDR1 is SGHKS and CDR2 YYEKEE (reference sequence). The V end was cut by 0 bases, the J end by 10 bases, with 14 bases between. This CDR3 has 14 amino acids. CDR3 in amino acids: CASSLAAGVGEQFF. The CDR3 nucleotides are TGTGCCAGCAGCTTGGCCGCAGGGGTGGGGGAGCAGTTCTTC.

The rearrangement uses TRBV27 and TRBJ2-1, with D uncertain. The germline gives CDR1 MNHEY, CDR2 SMNVEV (reference sequence). This CDR3 spans 12 amino acids. V was clipped by 4 bases and J by 9 bases, with 10 bases between them. The chain's CDR3 is CASSSPGGEQFF. CDR3 DNA sequence: TGTGCCAGCAGTTCCCCCGGTGGTGAGCAGTTCTTC.

J is TRBJ2-1 and V is TRBV19; D call uncertain. With 6 bases removed from V and 7 bases from J, the gap between germline ends came to 16 bases. There are 14 residues in the CDR3. Germline assignment: CDR1 LNHDA and CDR2 SQIVND (reference sequence). The CDR3 bases are TGTGCCAGTAGCCAGGCAGGACGTGCTAATGAGCAGTTCTTC. This sequence encodes CASSQAGRANEQFF. Complete variable domain (other parts from reference TRBV19 and TRBJ2-1): DGGITQSPKYLFRKEGQNVTLSCEQNLNHDAMYWYRQDPGQGLRLIYYSQIVNDFQKGDIAEGYSVSREKKESFPLTVTSAQKNPTAFYLCASSQAGRANEQFFGPGTRLTVL.

The genes are TRBV10-3 and TRBJ2-6, with a possible D match to TRBD1 (5 bases). The CDR3 is made up of 15 amino acids. V was shortened by 4 bases and J by 0 bases, with 7 bases between the two germline ends. Germline CDR1 reads ENHRY; CDR2 reads SYGVKD. CDR3 coding DNA: TGTGCCATCAGTGCCCAGGGCTCTGGGGCCAACGTCCTGACTTTC. Amino acids: CAISAQGSGANVLTF.

The chain is built from TRBV18 and TRBJ1-4; D is perhaps TRBD1 (6 bases). V was pared by 1 base and J by 3 bases, with 9 bases between. CDR1 is KGHSH, CDR2 LQKENI, per germline. The CDR3 length is 15 residues. CDR3 in DNA: TGTGCCAGCTCACCACTCCGGGGGCCTAATGAAAAACTGTTTTTT. This sequence encodes CASSPLRGPNEKLFF.

The chain employs TRBV21-1 and TRBJ2-7; the table calls TRBD2, which could not be checked here. TRBV21-1 is termed a pseudogene. The length of the CDR3 is 15 residues. CDR3 amino acids: CASSKLTSGAYEQYV. CDR3 nucleotides: TGTGCCAGCAGCAAACTGACTAGCGGGGCCTACGAGCAGTACGTC.

This clone turned up a few times. The chain employs TRBV27 and TRBJ1-2, with TRBD1 as a possible D gene (6 bases). The CDR3 totals 15 residues. V lost 6 bases and J lost 3, with 17 bases in between. Germline CDR1 is MNHEY and CDR2 is SMNVEV (reference sequence). CDR3 DNA sequence: TGTGCCAGCAGCCGGTCTGGTGCAGGGGACTATGGCTACACCTTC. It translates to CASSRSGAGDYGYTF.

The rearrangement links TRBV7-9 to TRBJ2-5; D uncertain. With 7 bases removed from V and 5 bases from J, the gap between germline ends came to 14 bases. The V gene's germline CDR1 is SEHNR and CDR2 FQNEAQ (reference sequence). This CDR3 is built from 13 residues. CDR3 sequence: CASTPWAGETQYF. The CDR3, as DNA: TGTGCCAGCACCCCTTGGGCTGGGGAGACCCAGTACTTC.

This rearrangement joins TRBV7-6 to TRBJ2-2, with D perhaps TRBD1 or TRBD2 (5 bases each). Germline loops: CDR1 SGHVS, CDR2 FNYEAQ. This CDR3 spans 18 amino acids. Trimming stripped 5 bases from V and 4 bases from J, with 23 bases between. CDR3 loop: CASSRLPADMFRTGELFF. The CDR3, as DNA: TGTGCCAGCAGCCGACTACCTGCGGACATGTTTCGCACCGGGGAGCTGTTTTTT.

The genes are TRBV7-8 and TRBJ2-1, with D uncertain. This CDR3 is 14 amino acids long. The V gene's germline CDR1 is SGHVS and CDR2 FQNEAQ. The V end was cut by 0 bases, the J end by 6 bases, with 9 bases between. CDR3: CASSLASGVNEQFF. CDR3 coding DNA: TGTGCCAGCAGCTTAGCTAGTGGTGTCAATGAGCAGTTCTTC.

This chain joins TRBV7-3 and TRBJ2-5; D unclear. The CDR3 contains 14 residues. Trimming left V 5 bases short and J 2 bases short, with 12 bases between. CDR1 SGHTA and CDR2 FQGTGA come from the germline V gene. The CDR3 DNA reads as TGTGCCAGCAGCCAAGGCGGCACTCAAGAGACCCAGTACTTC. Translation: CASSQGGTQETQYF.

A single count supports this clone. This chain links TRBV6-1 with TRBJ2-5; the match to TRBD1 covers 10 bases. From germline, CDR1 is MNHNS and CDR2 SASEGT. The CDR3 spans 15 residues. V was clipped by 8 bases and J by 3 bases; unmatched bases: 9. The CDR3 DNA reads as TGTGCCAGCGAACTCGACAGGGGGCGGGAAGAGACCCAGTACTTC. This translates into CASELDRGREETQYF.

The V call is TRBV7-2, the J call TRBJ2-2, with D perhaps matching TRBD1 (5 bases). Germline V gene sequence: CDR1 SGHTA, CDR2 FQGNSA. The CDR3 spans 14 residues. V lost 5 bases, J lost 4 bases, and 11 bases lay in between. The CDR3 region has the DNA TGTGCCAGCAGCGCCACAGGAGTCACCGGGGAGCTGTTTTTT. Residues: CASSATGVTGELFF.

V gene TRBV9 combines with J gene TRBJ1-1; D is unclear. The CDR3 runs to 15 residues. CDR1 and CDR2 (germline): SGDLS, YYNGEE. V was pared by 3 bases and J by 0 bases, with 12 bases between. CDR3 amino acids: CASSARSEMNTEAFF. CDR3 nucleotide sequence: TGTGCCAGCAGCGCCCGGAGCGAAATGAACACTGAAGCTTTCTTT.

J is TRBJ2-3 and V is TRBV30, with 13 bases fitting TRBD2. V shed 2 bases, J shed 2 bases, and the junction held 4 bases outside the gene matches. CDR3 length: 16 residues. Germline values: CDR1 GTSNPN, CDR2 SVGIG (reference sequence). The CDR3 DNA sequence: TGTGCCTGGAGTACCGGGACTAGCGGGGACACAGATACGCAGTATTTT. Amino acids: CAWSTGTSGDTDTQYF.

The V and J genes are TRBV30 and TRBJ2-3; TRBD2 matches 9 bases. After removal of 4 bases from V and 6 bases from J, the junction contained 8 bases not matched to a gene. This CDR3 comprises 14 residues. CDR1 GTSNPN and CDR2 SVGIG come from the germline V gene (reference sequence). The CDR3 DNA sequence: TGTGCCTGGAAGAGGCTAGCGGGGCGCGATACGCAGTATTTT. Translation: CAWKRLAGRDTQYF.